The clone carrying this T cell receptor (beta chain) showed up just a few times. The antigen remains unidentified. V gave up 1 base and J gave up 5 bases; unmatched junction bases: 23. There are 20 residues in the CDR3. Germline values: CDR1 SGHDT, CDR2 YYEEEE. Template-switching 5'RACE yielded the TCR cDNA; a universal primer site and UMIs were added in the process. TCRdb processed the 5' RACE reads anew with MiXCR; each CDR3 protein has one entry. The sample has 450,000 to 600,000 distinct CDR3 sequences, roughly a sixth seen once. These data originate in a study of T cells after yellow fever vaccination. Study results and caveats: A limited proportion of clonotypes was detected within both the CD4 and CD8 compartments.

This sequence joins TRBV5-6 and TRBJ2-5; 7 bases match TRBD1. Material: PBMCs, obtained less than 6 days after the first yellow fever vaccination. This receptor was taken from a man between 18 and 35 years old who received the YFV17D yellow fever vaccine. For the CDR3, the DNA is TGTGCCAGCAGCTTGCTTGGCTGGTTCTCTTCGACAGGGCGTGGGGAGACCCAGTACTTC. Its protein is CASSLLGWFSSTGRGETQYF.